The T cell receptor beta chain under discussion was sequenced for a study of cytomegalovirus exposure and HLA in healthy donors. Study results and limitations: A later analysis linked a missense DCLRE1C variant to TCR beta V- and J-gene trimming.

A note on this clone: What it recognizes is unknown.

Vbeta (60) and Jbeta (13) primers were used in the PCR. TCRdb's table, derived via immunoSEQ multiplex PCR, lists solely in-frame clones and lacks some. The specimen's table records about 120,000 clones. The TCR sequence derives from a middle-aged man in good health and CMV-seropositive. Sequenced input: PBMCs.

CDR3 in DNA: TGTGCCAGCAGTGCCCTAGGGAGGGAAGCAGATACGCAGTATTTT. It encodes CASSALGREADTQYF. This chain joins TRBV25-1 and TRBJ2-3; 7 bases fit TRBD2. Per germline, CDR1 MGHDK and CDR2 SYGVNS. After removal of 4 bases from V and 4 bases from J, the junction contained 8 bases not matched to a gene. This CDR3 is 15 amino acids long.